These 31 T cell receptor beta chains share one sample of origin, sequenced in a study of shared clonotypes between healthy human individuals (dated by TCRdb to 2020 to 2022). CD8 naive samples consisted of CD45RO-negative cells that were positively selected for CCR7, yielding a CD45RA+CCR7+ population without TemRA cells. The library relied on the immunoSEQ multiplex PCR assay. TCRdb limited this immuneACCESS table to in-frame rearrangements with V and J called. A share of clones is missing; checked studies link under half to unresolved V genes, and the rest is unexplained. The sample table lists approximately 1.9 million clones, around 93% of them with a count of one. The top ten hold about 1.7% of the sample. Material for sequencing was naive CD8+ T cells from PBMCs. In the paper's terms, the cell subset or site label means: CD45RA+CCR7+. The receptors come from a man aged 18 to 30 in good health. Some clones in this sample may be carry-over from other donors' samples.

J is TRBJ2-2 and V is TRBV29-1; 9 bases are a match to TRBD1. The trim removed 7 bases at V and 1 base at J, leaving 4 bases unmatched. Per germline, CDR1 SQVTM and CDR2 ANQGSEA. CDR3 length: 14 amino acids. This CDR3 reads CSGGTGWNTGELFF. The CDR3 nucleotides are TGCAGCGGGGGGACAGGGTGGAACACCGGGGAGCTGTTTTTT.

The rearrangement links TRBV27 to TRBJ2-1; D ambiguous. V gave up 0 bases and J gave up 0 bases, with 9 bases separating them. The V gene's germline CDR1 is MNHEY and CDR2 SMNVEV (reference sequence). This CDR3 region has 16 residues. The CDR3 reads CASSLSPKFSYNEQFF. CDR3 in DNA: TGTGCCAGCAGTTTATCCCCTAAATTCTCCTACAATGAGCAGTTCTTC.

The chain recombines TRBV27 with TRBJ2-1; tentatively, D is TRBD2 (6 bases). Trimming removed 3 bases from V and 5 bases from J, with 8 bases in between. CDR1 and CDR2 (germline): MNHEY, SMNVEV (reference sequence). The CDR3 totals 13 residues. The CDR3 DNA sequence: TGTGCCAGCAGTTTTGGGGAGGACAATGAGCAGTTCTTC. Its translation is CASSFGEDNEQFF.

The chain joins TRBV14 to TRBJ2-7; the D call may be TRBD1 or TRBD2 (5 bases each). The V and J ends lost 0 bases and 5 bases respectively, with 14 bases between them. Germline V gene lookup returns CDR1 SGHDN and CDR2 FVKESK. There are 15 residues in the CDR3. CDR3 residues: CASSQDGGARDEQYF. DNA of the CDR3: TGTGCCAGCAGCCAAGATGGGGGAGCTCGCGACGAGCAGTACTTC.

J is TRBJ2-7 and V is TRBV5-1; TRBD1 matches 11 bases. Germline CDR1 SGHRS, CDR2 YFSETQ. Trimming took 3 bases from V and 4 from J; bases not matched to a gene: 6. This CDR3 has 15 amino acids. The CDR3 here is CASSSRDRGVYEQYF. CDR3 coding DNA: TGCGCCAGCAGCTCCCGGGACAGGGGGGTTTACGAGCAGTACTTC. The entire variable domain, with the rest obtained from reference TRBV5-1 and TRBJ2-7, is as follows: KAGVTQTPRYLIKTRGQQVTLSCSPISGHRSVSWYQQTPGQGLQFLFEYFSETQRNKGNFPGRFSGRQFSNSRSEMNVSTLELGDSALYLCASSSRDRGVYEQYFGPGTRLTVT.

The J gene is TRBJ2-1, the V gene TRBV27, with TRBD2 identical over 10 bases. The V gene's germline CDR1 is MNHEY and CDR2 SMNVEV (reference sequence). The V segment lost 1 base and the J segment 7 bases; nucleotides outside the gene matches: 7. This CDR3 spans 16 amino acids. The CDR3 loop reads CASSLLASGSRNEQFF. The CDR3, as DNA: TGTGCCAGCAGTTTATTAGCTAGCGGGAGCCGGAATGAGCAGTTCTTC.

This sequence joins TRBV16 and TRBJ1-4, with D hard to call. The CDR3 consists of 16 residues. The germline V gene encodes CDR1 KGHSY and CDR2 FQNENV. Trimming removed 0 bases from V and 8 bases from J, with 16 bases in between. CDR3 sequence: CASSQSLGRYEEKLFF. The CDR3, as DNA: TGTGCCAGCAGCCAATCTCTCGGCCGGTACGAGGAAAAACTGTTTTTT.

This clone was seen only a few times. CDR3 sequence (DNA): TGTGCCAGCAGCTTGACACCTAGGACCAAAAACATTCAGTACTTC. It codes for CASSLTPRTKNIQYF. The rearrangement links TRBV7-8 to TRBJ2-4; no reliable D call. This CDR3 comprises 15 residues. Trimming removed 3 bases from V and 2 bases from J, with 11 bases in between. The germline V gene has CDR1 SGHVS and CDR2 FQNEAQ.

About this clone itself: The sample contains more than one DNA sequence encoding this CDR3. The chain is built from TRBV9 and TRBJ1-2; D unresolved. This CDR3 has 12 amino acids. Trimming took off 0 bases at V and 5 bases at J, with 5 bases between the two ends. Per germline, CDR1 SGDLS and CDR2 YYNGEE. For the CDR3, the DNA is TGTGCCAGCAGCGTAGCAGGATATGGCTACACCTTC. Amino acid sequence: CASSVAGYGYTF.

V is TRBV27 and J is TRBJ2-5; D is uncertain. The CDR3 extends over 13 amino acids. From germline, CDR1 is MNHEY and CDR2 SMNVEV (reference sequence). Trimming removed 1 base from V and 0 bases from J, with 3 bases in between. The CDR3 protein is CASSLWYQETQYF. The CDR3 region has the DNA TGTGCCAGCAGTTTATGGTACCAAGAGACCCAGTACTTC.

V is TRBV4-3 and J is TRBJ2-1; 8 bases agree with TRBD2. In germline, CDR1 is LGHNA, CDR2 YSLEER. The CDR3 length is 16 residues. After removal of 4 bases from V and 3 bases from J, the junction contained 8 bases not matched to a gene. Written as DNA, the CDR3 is TGCGCCAGCAGCCGTACAGCGGGAGTCGGCTACAATGAGCAGTTCTTC. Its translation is CASSRTAGVGYNEQFF.

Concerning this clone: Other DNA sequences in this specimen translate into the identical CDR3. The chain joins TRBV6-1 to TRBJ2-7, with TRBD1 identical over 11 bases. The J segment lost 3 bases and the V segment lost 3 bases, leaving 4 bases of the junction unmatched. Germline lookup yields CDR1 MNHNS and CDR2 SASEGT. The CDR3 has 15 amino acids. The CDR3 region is CASSEGQGVIYEQYF. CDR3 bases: TGTGCCAGCAGTGAGGGACAGGGGGTGATCTACGAGCAGTACTTC.

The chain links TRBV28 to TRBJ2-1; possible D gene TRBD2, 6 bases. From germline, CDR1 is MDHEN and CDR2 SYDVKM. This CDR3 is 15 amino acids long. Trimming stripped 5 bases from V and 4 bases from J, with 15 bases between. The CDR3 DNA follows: TGTGCCAGCAGTCGACCGGGACTTATATACAATGAGCAGTTCTTC. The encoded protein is CASSRPGLIYNEQFF.

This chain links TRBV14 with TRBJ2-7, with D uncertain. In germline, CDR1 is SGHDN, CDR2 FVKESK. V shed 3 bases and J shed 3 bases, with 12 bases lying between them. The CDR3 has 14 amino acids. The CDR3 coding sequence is TGTGCCAGCAGCCACTGGGTGCGGAACTACGAGCAGTACTTC. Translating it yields CASSHWVRNYEQYF.

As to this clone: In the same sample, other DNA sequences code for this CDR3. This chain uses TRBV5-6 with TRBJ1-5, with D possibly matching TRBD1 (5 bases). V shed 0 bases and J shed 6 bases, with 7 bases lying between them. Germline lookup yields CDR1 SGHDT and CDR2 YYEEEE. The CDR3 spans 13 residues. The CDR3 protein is CASSLGGSQPQHF. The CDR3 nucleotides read TGTGCCAGCAGCTTGGGGGGGAGTCAGCCCCAGCATTTT. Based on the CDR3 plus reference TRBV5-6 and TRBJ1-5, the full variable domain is DAGVTQSPTHLIKTRGQQVTLRCSPKSGHDTVSWYQQALGQGPQFIFQYYEEEERQRGNFPDRFSGHQFPNYSSELNVNALLLGDSALYLCASSLGGSQPQHFGDGTRLSIL.

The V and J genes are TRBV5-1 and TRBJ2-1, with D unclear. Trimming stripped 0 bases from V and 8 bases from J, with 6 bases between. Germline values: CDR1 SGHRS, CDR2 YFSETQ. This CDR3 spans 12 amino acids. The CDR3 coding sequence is TGCGCCAGCAGCTTGGAACAATATGAGCAGTTCTTC. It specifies CASSLEQYEQFF.

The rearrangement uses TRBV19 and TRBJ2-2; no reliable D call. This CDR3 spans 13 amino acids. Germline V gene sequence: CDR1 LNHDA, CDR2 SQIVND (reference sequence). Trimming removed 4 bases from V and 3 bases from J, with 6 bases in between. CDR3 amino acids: CASSTWDTGELFF. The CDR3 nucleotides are TGTGCCAGTAGTACATGGGACACCGGGGAGCTGTTTTTT.

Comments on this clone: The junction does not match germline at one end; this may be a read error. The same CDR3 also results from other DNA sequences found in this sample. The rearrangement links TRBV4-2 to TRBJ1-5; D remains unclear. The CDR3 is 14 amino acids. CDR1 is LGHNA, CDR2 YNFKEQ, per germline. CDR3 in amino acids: CASSQVGRNQPQHF. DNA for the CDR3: TGTGCCAGCAGCCAAGTCGGGCGCAATCAACCCCAGCATTTT.

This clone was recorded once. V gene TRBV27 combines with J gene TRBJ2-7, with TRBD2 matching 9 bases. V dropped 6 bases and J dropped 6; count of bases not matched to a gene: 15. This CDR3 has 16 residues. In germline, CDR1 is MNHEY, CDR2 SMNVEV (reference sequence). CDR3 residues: CASSQPTSGRGVEQYF. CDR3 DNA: TGTGCCAGCAGCCAACCGACTAGCGGACGGGGGGTCGAGCAGTACTTC.

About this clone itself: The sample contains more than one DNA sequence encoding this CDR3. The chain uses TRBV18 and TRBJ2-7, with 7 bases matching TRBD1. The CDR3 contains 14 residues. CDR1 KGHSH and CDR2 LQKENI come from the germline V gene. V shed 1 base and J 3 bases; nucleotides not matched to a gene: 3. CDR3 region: CASSPRDRGYEQYF. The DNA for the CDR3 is TGTGCCAGCTCACCACGGGACAGAGGCTACGAGCAGTACTTC. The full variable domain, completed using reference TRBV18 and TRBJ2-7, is NAGVMQNPRHLVRRRGQEARLRCSPMKGHSHVYWYRQLPEEGLKFMVYLQKENIIDESGMPKERFSAEFPKEGPSILRIQQVVRGDSAAYFCASSPRDRGYEQYFGPGTRLTVT.

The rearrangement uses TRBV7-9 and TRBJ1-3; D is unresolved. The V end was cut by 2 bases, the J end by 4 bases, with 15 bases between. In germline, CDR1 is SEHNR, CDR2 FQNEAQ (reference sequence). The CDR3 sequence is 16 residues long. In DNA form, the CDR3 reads TGTGCCAGCAGCTTATATCTCAGAGGACCAGGAAACACCATATATTTT. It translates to CASSLYLRGPGNTIYF.

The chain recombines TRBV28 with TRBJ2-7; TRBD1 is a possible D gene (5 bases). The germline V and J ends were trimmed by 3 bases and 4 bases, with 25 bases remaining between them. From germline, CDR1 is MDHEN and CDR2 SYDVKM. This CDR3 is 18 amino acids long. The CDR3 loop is CASSFSSVKRTPKYEQYF. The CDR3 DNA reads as TGTGCCAGCAGTTTTTCTTCGGTGAAAAGGACACCTAAGTACGAGCAGTACTTC. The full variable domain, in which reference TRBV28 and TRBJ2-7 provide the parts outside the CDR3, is DVKVTQSSRYLVKRTGEKVFLECVQDMDHENMFWYRQDPGLGLRLIYFSYDVKMKEKGDIPEGYSVSREKKERFSLILESASTNQTSMYLCASSFSSVKRTPKYEQYFGPGTRLTVT.

In nucleotides, the CDR3 is TGTGCCAGCAGCGTGAAGGTCCTAGGGACCCAGTACTTC. Encoded protein: CASSVKVLGTQYF. J is TRBJ2-5 and V is TRBV9; no reliable D call. The V gene lost 2 bases and the J gene lost 7 bases, with 12 bases spanning the gap. This CDR3 has 13 amino acids. Germline CDR1 and CDR2: SGDLS and YYNGEE.

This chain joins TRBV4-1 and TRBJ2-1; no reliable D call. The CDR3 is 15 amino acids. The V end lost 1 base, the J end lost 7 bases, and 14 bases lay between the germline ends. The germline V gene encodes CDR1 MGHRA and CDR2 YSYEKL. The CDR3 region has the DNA TGCGCCAGCAGCCAAGTCTTGGGTTGGTGGAATGAGCAGTTCTTC. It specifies CASSQVLGWWNEQFF.

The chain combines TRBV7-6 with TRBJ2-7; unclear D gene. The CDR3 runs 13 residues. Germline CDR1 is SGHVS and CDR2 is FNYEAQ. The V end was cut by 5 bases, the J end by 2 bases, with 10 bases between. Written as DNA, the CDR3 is TGTGCCAGCAGCCCGACCGGCCCCTACGAGCAGTACTTC. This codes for CASSPTGPYEQYF.

CDR3 coding DNA: TGTGCCAGCAGCTTAGAGGGGTCATCGGAGACCCAGTACTTC. This sequence encodes CASSLEGSSETQYF. The V call is TRBV11-2, the J call TRBJ2-5; no clear D. The CDR3 loop spans 14 amino acids. V was trimmed by 0 bases and J by 5 bases, leaving 10 bases between them. Germline V lookup: CDR1 SGHAT, CDR2 FQNNGV.

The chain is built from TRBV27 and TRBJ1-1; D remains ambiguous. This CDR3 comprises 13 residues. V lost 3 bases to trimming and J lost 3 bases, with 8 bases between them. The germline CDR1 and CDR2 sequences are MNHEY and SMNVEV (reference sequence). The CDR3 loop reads CASSLVLDTEAFF. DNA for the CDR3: TGTGCCAGCAGTTTGGTCCTCGACACTGAAGCTTTCTTT.

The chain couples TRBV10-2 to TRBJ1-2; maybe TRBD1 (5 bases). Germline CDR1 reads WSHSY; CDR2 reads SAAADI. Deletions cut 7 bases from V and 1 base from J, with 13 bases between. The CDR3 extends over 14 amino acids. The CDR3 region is CASTHRQSNYGYTF. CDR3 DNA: TGCGCCAGCACTCACAGGCAAAGTAACTATGGCTACACCTTC.

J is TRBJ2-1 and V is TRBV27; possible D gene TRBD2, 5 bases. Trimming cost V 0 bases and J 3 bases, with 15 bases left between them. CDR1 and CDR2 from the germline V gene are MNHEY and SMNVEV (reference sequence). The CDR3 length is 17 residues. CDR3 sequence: CASSLSSGTAIYNEQFF. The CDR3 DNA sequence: TGTGCCAGCAGTTTATCGTCGGGAACAGCGATCTACAATGAGCAGTTCTTC.

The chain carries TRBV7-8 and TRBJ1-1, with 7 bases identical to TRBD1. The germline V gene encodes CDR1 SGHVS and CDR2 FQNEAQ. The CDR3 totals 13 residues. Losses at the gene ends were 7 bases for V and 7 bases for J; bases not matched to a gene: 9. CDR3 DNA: TGTGCCAGCAAGGTAACAGGGGACCGTGAAGCTTTCTTT. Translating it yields CASKVTGDREAFF. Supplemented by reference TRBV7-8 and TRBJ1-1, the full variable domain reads GAGVSQSPRYKVAKRGQDVALRCDPISGHVSLFWYQQALGQGPEFLTYFQNEAQLDKSGLPSDRFFAERPEGSVSTLKIQRTQQEDSAVYLCASKVTGDREAFFGQGTRLTVV.

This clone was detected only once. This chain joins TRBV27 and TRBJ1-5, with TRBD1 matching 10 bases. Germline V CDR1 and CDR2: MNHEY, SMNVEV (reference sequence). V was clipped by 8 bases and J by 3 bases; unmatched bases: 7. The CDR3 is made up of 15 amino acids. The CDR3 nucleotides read TGTGCCAGCCAAGCCGGGACAGGGGCCAATCAGCCCCAGCATTTT. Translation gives CASQAGTGANQPQHF.